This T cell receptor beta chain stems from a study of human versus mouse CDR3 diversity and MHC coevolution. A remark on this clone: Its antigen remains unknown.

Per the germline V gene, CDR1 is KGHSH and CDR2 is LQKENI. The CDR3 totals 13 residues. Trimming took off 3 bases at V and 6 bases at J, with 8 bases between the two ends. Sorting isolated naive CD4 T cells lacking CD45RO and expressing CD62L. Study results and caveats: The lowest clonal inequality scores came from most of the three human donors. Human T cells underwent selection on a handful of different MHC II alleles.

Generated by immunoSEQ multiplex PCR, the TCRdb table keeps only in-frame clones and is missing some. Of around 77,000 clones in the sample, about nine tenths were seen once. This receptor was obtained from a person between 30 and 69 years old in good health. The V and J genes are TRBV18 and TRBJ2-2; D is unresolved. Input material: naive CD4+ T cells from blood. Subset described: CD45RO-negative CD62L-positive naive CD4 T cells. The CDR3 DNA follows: TGTGCCAGCTCACCCCGACTGGCCGGGGAGCTGTTTTTT. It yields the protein CASSPRLAGELFF. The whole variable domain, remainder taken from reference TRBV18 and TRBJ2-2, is NAGVMQNPRHLVRRRGQEARLRCSPMKGHSHVYWYRQLPEEGLKFMVYLQKENIIDESGMPKERFSAEFPKEGPSILRIQQVVRGDSAAYFCASSPRLAGELFFGEGSRLTVL.